What follows describes a single T cell receptor (beta chain). Through a sample-barcoded 5' primer and a J-beta primer mix, a second PCR was run for roughly 6 to 12 cycles. MiXCR, applied by TCRdb to the 5' RACE reads, yields one record per CDR3 protein. The sample yields 1.5 million to 2 million distinct CDR3 sequences, over 25% seen once. The sample originates from a study of blood T cells in healthy people across ages. Trimming cost V 5 bases and J 4 bases; bases outside gene matches: 20. CDR3 size: 19 residues. Germline loops: CDR1 MDHEN, CDR2 SYDVKM. Sample: blood. The source of this sequence is a woman between 25 and 40 years old in good health. V gene TRBV28 combines with J gene TRBJ2-3; 8 bases agree with TRBD2. The CDR3 DNA follows: TGTGCCAGCAGTCCACGTACGGCCCCCCGGGGGGGCCGCGCAGATACGCAGTATTTT. Its protein is CASSPRTAPRGGRADTQYF.